These T cell receptor beta chains were read from a single sample in a study of Graves' ophthalmopathy and Graves' hyperthyroidism. TCRdb independently ran MiXCR on the multiplex PCR reads; one entry per CDR3 protein. The table has around 1,000,000 distinct CDR3 sequences, around a third seen once. Material for sequencing was peripheral blood or thyroid tissue (not recorded which). The receptors here all came from an adult man with Graves' hyperthyroidism. Each CDR3 is given with its conserved first and last residue. Each record gives: J gene, V gene, D gene, clone size, CDR3 protein, CDR3 DNA. D genes are given only for firm matches. Rows may omit the clone size; those that give it use once, few, many or a size class.

TRBJ1-5	TRBV20-1	NA	NA	CSASEGARVNQPQHF	TGCAGTGCTAGCGAAGGTGCCAGGGTTAATCAGCCCCAGCATTTT
TRBJ1-6	TRBV10-3	TRBD1	many	CAIRAGTASSYNSPLHF	TGTGCCATCAGGGCGGGGACAGCCAGCTCCTATAATTCACCCCTCCACTTT
TRBJ2-7	TRBV20-1	TRBD2	NA	CSARVPSTGLALAQYF	TGCAGTGCTAGAGTCCCCTCGACTGGACTAGCCTTGGCGCAGTACTTC
TRBJ2-6	TRBV11-1	NA	many	CASSLRPAFKTNVLTF	TGTGCCAGCAGCTTACGGCCGGCTTTTAAGACCAACGTCCTGACTTTC
TRBJ2-5	TRBV29-1	NA	few	CSVLPTGTVKETQYF	TGCAGCGTGCTTCCTACAGGGACCGTTAAAGAGACCCAGTACTTC
TRBJ2-2	TRBV6-1	NA	many	CASSEAGDTGELFF	TGTGCCAGCAGTGAAGCAGGGGACACCGGGGAGCTGTTTTTT
TRBJ2-7	TRBV7-9	NA	many	CASSQSRGGGPYEQYF	TGTGCCAGCAGCCAGAGCCGAGGAGGGGGACCCTACGAGCAGTACTTC
TRBJ2-7	TRBV6-5	NA	few	CASSIQGLSYEQYF	TGTGCCAGCAGCATACAGGGTTTAAGCTACGAGCAGTACTTC
TRBJ1-2	TRBV2	TRBD1	NA	CASSEAPDRGYGYTF	TGTGCCAGCAGTGAAGCGCCCGACAGGGGCTATGGCTACACCTTC
TRBJ1-6	TRBV5-1	NA	many	CASSLLQGGYNSPLHF	TGCGCCAGCAGCCTTCTACAGGGTGGCTATAATTCACCCCTCCACTTT
TRBJ1-1	TRBV12-3/TRBV12-4	TRBD1	many	CASTVGGVNTEAFF	TGTGCCAGCACCGTAGGGGGCGTGAACACTGAAGCTTTCTTT
TRBJ1-4	TRBV5-1	NA	many	CASSTGGGKLFF	TGCGCCAGCTCGACAGGCGGTGGGAAACTGTTTTTT
TRBJ1-5	TRBV2	NA	many	CASSQLGGNQPQHF	TGTGCCAGCAGCCAGTTGGGTGGCAATCAGCCCCAGCATTTT
TRBJ2-5	TRBV7-2	NA	many	CASSLVLGARDQETQYF	TGTGCCAGCAGCTTAGTGTTAGGGGCTCGAGACCAAGAGACCCAGTACTTC
TRBJ1-1	TRBV7-9	TRBD1	NA	CASSETGTGGRNTEAFF	TGTGCCAGCAGCGAAACCGGGACAGGGGGTAGGAACACTGAAGCTTTCTTT
TRBJ2-5	TRBV6-1	NA	NA	CASIHRDGSQETQYF	TGTGCCAGCATTCACCGGGACGGATCACAAGAGACCCAGTACTTC
TRBJ1-4	TRBV20-1	NA	few	CSARPWTGSNEKLFF	TGCAGTGCTAGACCGTGGACGGGGTCTAATGAAAAACTGTTTTTT
TRBJ1-1	TRBV10-3	NA	many	CAISDQIGGHTEAFF	TGTGCCATCAGTGATCAAATTGGGGGCCACACTGAAGCTTTCTTT
TRBJ2-5	TRBV7-2	NA	few	CASSKEGSGRETQYF	TGTGCCAGCAGCAAAGAGGGGTCGGGGCGCGAGACCCAGTACTTC
TRBJ2-7	TRBV25-1	NA	many	CASSGDYLWEQYF	TGTGCCAGCAGTGGAGACTATCTCTGGGAGCAGTACTTC
TRBJ2-7	TRBV20-1	NA	NA	CSASLETSYEQYF	TGCAGTGCTAGTTTGGAGACCTCCTACGAGCAGTACTTC
TRBJ2-5	TRBV7-8	NA	NA	CASSSGEAETQYF	TGTGCCAGCAGCTCGGGGGAGGCAGAGACCCAGTACTTC
TRBJ1-2	TRBV20-1	NA	NA	CSAPELVRSIYTF	TGCAGTGCCCCAGAACTGGTCAGGAGTATCTACACCTTC
TRBJ1-2	TRBV7-9	NA	NA	CASSQDSGFRYGYTF	TGCGCCAGCAGCCAAGATTCCGGGTTCCGGTATGGCTACACCTTC
TRBJ1-2	TRBV19	NA	many	CASSARYGYTF	TGTGCCAGTAGTGCCCGATATGGCTACACCTTC
TRBJ2-7	TRBV28	NA	NA	CASSFSRVDEQYF	TGTGCCAGCAGTTTCAGCAGGGTCGACGAGCAGTACTTC
TRBJ1-1	TRBV10-3	NA	many	CAIGTGVNTEAFF	TGTGCCATAGGAACTGGAGTGAACACTGAAGCTTTCTTT
TRBJ1-1	TRBV9	TRBD1	many	CASSANDRGENNEAFF	TGTGCCAGCAGCGCAAATGACAGGGGCGAAAACAATGAAGCTTTCTTT
TRBJ1-4	TRBV2	NA	few	CASSVETGNEKLFF	TGTGCCAGCAGTGTTGAGACTGGTAATGAAAAACTGTTTTTT
TRBJ1-6	TRBV25-1	TRBD1	NA	CASGGQGKLSPLHF	TGTGCCAGCGGGGGACAGGGGAAGCTGTCACCCCTCCACTTT
TRBJ1-1	TRBV10-2	NA	NA	CASNREVNYGYTEAFF	TGTGCCAGTAACAGGGAAGTTAACTATGGCTACACTGAAGCTTTCTTT